The clone carrying this TCR beta chain appeared a few times. The antigen remains unidentified. Germline values: CDR1 SNHLY, CDR2 FYNNEI. V shed 3 bases and J shed 4 bases, with 7 bases lying between them. The CDR3 length is 12 residues. The record originates from a study of cytomegalovirus exposure and HLA in healthy donors. Study as a whole: There were approximately 400 genotyped donors. Of these, 81% fell in the genetic ancestry cluster associated with self-reported Caucasian donors.

Study-wide findings and caveats: Reported results showed that the classifier diagnosed cytomegalovirus status with high specificity and sensitivity. An analysis that came later showed most CMV-associated TCR beta chains appearing HLA-restricted. TCR beta V- and J-gene trimming was later associated with a missense DCLRE1C variant.

With 60 Vbeta and 13 Jbeta primers, the PCR was carried out. Profiling relied on immunoSEQ multiplex PCR, and the TCRdb table lists in-frame clones only, not all of them. There are approximately 240,000 clones in the sample; about 80% occur only once, and 5.4% lies in the top ten. Sequencing used PBMCs. J is TRBJ2-7 and V is TRBV2; D remains unclear. This TCR came from a middle-aged woman in good health and CMV-seropositive. As DNA, the CDR3 is TGTGCCAGCAGTGATGAGCAATACGAGCAGTACTTC. Encoded protein: CASSDEQYEQYF. Drawing the rest from reference TRBV2 and TRBJ2-7, the complete variable domain is EPEVTQTPSHQVTQMGQEVILRCVPISNHLYFYWYRQILGQKVEFLVSFYNNEISEKSEIFDDQFSVERPDGSNFTLKIRSTKLEDSAMYFCASSDEQYEQYFGPGTRLTVT.